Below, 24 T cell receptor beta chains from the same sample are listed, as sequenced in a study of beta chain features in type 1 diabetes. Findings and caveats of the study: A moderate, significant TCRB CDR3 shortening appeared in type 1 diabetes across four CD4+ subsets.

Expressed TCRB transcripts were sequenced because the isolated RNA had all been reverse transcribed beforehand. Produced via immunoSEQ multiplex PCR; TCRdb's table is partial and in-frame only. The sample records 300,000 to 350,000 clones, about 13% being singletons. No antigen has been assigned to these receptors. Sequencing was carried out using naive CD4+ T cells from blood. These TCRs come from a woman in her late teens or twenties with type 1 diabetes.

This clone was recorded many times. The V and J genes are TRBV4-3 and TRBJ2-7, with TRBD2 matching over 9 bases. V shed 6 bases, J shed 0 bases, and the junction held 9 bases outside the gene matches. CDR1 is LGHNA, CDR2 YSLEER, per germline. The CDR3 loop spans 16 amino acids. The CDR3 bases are TGCGCCAGCAGAGGCGAGTTAGCGGGAGACTCCTACGAGCAGTACGTC. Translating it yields CASRGELAGDSYEQYV.

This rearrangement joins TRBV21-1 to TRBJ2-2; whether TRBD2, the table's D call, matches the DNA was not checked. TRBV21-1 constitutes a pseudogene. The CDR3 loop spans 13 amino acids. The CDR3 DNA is TGTGCCAGCAGCCTCGGGGGGGCCGGGGAGCTGTTTTTT. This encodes CASSLGGAGELFF.

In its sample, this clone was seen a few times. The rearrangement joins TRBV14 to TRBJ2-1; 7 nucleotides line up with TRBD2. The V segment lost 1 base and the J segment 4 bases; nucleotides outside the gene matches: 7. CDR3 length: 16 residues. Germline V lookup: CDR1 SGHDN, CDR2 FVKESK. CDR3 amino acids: CASSQVRGSPYNEQFF. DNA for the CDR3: TGTGCCAGCAGCCAAGTCCGCGGGAGCCCTTACAATGAGCAGTTCTTC.

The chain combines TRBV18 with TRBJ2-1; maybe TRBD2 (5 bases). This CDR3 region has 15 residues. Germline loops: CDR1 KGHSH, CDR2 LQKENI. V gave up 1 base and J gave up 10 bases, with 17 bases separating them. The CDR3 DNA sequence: TGTGCCAGCTCACCACTGGAGCCCCTTGAGGGAGAGCAGTTCTTC. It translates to CASSPLEPLEGEQFF.

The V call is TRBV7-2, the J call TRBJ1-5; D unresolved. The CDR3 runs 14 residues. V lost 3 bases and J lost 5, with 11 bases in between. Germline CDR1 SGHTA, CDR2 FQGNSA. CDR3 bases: TGTGCCAGCAGCTTGAGGCCGAGGGATCAGCCCCAGCATTTT. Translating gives CASSLRPRDQPQHF.

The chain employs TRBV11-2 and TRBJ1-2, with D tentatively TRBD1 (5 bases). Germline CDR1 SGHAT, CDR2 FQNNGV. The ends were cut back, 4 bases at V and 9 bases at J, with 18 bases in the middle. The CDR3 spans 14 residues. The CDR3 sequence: CASSSAGTPPSYTF. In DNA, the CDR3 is TGTGCCAGCAGCTCGGCCGGGACTCCACCGAGCTACACCTTC.

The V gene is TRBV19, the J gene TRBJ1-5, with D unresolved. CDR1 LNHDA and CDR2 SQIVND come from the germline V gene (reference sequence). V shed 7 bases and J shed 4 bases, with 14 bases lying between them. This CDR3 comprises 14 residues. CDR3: CASTYRGSNQPQHF. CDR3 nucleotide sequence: TGTGCCAGTACTTATCGAGGGAGTAATCAGCCCCAGCATTTT.

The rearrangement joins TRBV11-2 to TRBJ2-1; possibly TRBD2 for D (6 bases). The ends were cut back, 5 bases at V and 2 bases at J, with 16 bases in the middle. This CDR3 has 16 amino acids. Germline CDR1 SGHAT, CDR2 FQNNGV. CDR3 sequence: CASSRGTPLTYNEQFF. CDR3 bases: TGTGCCAGCAGCCGCGGGACCCCGCTAACCTACAATGAGCAGTTCTTC.

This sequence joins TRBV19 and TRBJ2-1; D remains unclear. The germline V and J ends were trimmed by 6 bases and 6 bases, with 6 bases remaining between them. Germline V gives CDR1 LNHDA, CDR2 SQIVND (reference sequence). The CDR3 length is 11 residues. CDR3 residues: CASRSINEQFF. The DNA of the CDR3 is TGTGCCAGTAGGTCCATCAATGAGCAGTTCTTC.

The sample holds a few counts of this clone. CDR3 in DNA: TGTGCCAGCAGGCCTCCGGGACTAGCGGGAGTGGGTCAGTTCTTC. As protein: CASRPPGLAGVGQFF. The chain uses TRBV7-9 and TRBJ2-1, with TRBD2 matching over 14 bases. This CDR3 has 15 residues. Trimming at V came to 6 bases and at J to 13 bases, leaving 11 bases not matched to a gene. Germline loops: CDR1 SEHNR, CDR2 FQNEAQ (reference sequence).

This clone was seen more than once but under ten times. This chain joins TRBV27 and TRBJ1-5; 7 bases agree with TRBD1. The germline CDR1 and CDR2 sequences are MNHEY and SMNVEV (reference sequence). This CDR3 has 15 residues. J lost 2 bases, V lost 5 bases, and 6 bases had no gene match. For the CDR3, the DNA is TGTGCCAGCAGTCCCGACAGGGTCGGCAATCAGCCCCAGCATTTT. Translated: CASSPDRVGNQPQHF.

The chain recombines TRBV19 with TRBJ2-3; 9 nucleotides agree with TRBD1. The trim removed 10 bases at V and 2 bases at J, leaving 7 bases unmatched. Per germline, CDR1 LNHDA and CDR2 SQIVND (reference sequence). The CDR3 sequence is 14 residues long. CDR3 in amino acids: CATWGQGATDTQYF. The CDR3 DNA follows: TGTGCCACTTGGGGACAGGGCGCCACAGATACGCAGTATTTT.

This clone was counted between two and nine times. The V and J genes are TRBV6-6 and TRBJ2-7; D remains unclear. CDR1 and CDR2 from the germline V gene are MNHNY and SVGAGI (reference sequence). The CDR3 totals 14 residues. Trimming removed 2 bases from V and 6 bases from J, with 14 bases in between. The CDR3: CASSYAGTSGEQYF. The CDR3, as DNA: TGTGCCAGCAGTTACGCAGGTACCTCTGGCGAGCAGTACTTC.

The CDR3 DNA reads as TGTGCCAGCAGCTTAAAACTAGCGGAGTCCTACAATGAGCAGTTCTTC. Translated: CASSLKLAESYNEQFF. The chain couples TRBV7-3 to TRBJ2-1; 8 bases agree with TRBD2. The CDR3 has 16 amino acids. Germline loops: CDR1 SGHTA, CDR2 FQGTGA. Trimming removed 1 base from V and 1 base from J; junction bases left unmatched: 3.

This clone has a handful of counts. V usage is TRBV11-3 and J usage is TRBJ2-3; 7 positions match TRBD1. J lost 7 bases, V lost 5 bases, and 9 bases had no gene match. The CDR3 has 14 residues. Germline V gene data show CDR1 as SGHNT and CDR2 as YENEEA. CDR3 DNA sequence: TGTGCCAGCAGCCTTCGACAGGGTACGAATACGCAGTATTTT. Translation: CASSLRQGTNTQYF.

CDR3 sequence: CASSAWIARSYNEQFF. The CDR3, as DNA: TGTGCCAGCAGCGCATGGATAGCGCGCTCCTACAATGAGCAGTTCTTC. V and J are TRBV5-4 and TRBJ2-1; D possibly corresponds to TRBD2 (5 bases). V was shortened by 4 bases and J by 0 bases, with 14 bases between the two germline ends. This CDR3 has 16 residues. CDR1 and CDR2 from the germline V gene are SGHNT and YYREEE (reference sequence).

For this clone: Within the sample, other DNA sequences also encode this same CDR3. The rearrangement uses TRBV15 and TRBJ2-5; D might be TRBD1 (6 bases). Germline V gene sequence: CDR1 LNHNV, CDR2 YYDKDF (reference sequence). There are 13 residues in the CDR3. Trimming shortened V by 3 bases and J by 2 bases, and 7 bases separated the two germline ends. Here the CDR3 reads CATSRDRQETQYF. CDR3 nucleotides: TGTGCCACCAGCAGGGACAGACAAGAGACCCAGTACTTC.

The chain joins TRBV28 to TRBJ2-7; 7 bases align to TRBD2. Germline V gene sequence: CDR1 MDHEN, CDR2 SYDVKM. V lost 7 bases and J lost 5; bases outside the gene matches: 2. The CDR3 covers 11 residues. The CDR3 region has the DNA TGTGCCAGCACTGGGAGGGACGAGCAGTACTTC. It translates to CASTGRDEQYF.

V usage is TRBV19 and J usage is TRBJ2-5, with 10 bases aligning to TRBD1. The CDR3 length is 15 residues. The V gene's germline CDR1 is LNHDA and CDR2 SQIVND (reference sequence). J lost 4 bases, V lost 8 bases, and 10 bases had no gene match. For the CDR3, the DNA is TGTGCCAGTCGGGACAGGGGAAGGTCTGCAGAGACCCAGTACTTC. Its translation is CASRDRGRSAETQYF.

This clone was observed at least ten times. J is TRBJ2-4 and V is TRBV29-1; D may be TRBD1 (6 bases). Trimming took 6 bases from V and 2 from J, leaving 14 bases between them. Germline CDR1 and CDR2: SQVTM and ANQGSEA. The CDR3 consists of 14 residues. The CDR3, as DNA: TGCAGCGTGAGGAACAGGGCAACCAAAAACATTCAGTACTTC. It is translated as CSVRNRATKNIQYF.

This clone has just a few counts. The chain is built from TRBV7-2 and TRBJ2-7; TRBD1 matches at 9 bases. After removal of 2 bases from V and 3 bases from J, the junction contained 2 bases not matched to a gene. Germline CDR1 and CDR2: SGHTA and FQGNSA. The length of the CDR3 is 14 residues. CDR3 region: CASSLMGQGYEQYV. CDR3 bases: TGTGCCAGCAGCTTAATGGGACAGGGCTACGAGCAGTACGTC.

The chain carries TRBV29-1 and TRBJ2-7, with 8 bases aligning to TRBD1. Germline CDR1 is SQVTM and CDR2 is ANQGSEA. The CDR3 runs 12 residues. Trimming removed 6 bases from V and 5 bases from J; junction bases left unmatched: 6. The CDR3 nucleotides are TGCAGCGTAAACGGACAGGGTAACGAGCAGTACTTC. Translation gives CSVNGQGNEQYF.

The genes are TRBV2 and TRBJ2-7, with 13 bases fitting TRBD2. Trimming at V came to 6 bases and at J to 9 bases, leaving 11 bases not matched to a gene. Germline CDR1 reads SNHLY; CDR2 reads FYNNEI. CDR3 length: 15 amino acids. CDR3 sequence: CASRGLAGTPTGQYF. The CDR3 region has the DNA TGTGCCAGCAGGGGACTAGCGGGGACACCGACCGGGCAGTACTTC.

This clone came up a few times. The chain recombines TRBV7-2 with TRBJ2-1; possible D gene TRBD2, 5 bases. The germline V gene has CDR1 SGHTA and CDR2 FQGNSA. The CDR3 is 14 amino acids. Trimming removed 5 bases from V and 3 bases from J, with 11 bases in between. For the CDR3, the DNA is TGTGCCAGCAGCCTCTTTGGACTCTACAATGAGCAGTTCTTC. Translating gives CASSLFGLYNEQFF.